One T cell receptor (beta chain) is described in this entry. As yet, its antigen is unknown. A junction end diverges from the germline sequence, so it may reflect a read error. This record belongs to a study of post-analysis software for immune sequencing data. General study findings and limits: TRBV5-6, TRBV5-1 and TRBV20-1 were among about 5 TRBV segments more frequent in patients than controls.

Built from TCR beta cDNA, the libraries had unique molecular identifiers in them. Starting from approximately 1 to 10 million T cells, the study yielded roughly 0.5 million cDNA molecules. Via MiXCR, TCRdb re-called the PCR reads, giving one row per CDR3 protein. The data hold around 260,000 distinct CDR3 sequences, with 35% to 40% observed a single time. Germline V gives CDR1 SGDLS, CDR2 YYNGEE. This CDR3 region has 21 residues. The chain uses TRBV9 and TRBJ2-6; TRBD1 might be the D (5 bases). The origin of this receptor is a girl aged 5 to 17 with multiple sclerosis. What was sequenced was blood. CDR3 amino acids: CASSVGWAPGFEVAGANVRTF. CDR3 sequence (DNA): TGTGCCAGCAGCGTCGGATGGGCGCCAGGTTTTGAGGTGGCTGGGGCCAACGTCCGGACTTTC.